The 15 T cell receptor beta chains in this list originate from one sample, sequenced in a study of blood T cell repertoires in COVID-19. The data were produced by immunoSEQ multiplex PCR, yet TCRdb's version contains in-frame clones alone and is incomplete. This table has roughly 81,000 clones, around 87% appearing once. Sequenced material: peripheral blood. The receptor source for this set is a man in his forties with acute or convalescent COVID-19.

The chain employs TRBV7-9 and TRBJ2-1; 7 positions agree with TRBD1. The CDR3 length is 14 residues. The trim removed 3 bases at V and 5 bases at J, leaving 4 bases unmatched. CDR1 is SEHNR and CDR2 is FQNEAQ in the germline V gene (reference sequence). The CDR3 nucleotides read TGTGCCAGCAGCTTGCAGGGGGTGGACAATGAGCAGTTCTTC. Protein sequence: CASSLQGVDNEQFF. Looking up the rest from reference TRBV7-9 and TRBJ2-1 gives the full variable domain: DTGVSQNPRHKITKRGQNVTFRCDPISEHNRLYWYRQTLGQGPEFLTYFQNEAQLEKSRLLSDRFSAERPKGSFSTLEIQRTEQGDSAMYLCASSLQGVDNEQFFGPGTRLTVL.

This chain connects TRBV10-1 to TRBJ2-3, with D uncertain. V was clipped by 3 bases and J by 2 bases, with 9 bases between them. The CDR3 covers 14 residues. CDR1 and CDR2 (germline): WNHNN, SYGVQD (reference sequence). The chain's CDR3 is CASSDWANTDTQYF. CDR3 bases: TGCGCCAGCAGTGATTGGGCGAACACAGATACGCAGTATTTT.

V usage is TRBV11-2 and J usage is TRBJ1-1, with 10 bases identical to TRBD1. Per germline, CDR1 SGHAT and CDR2 FQNNGV. Losses at the gene ends were 3 bases for V and 1 base for J; bases not matched to a gene: 8. The CDR3 covers 17 residues. DNA for the CDR3: TGTGCCAGCAGCTTTCCCGGGACAGGGGCCCCGAACACTGAAGCTTTCTTT. Protein sequence: CASSFPGTGAPNTEAFF.

The V and J genes are TRBV30 and TRBJ2-3, with D perhaps matching TRBD1 (6 bases). V was trimmed by 3 bases and J by 6 bases, leaving 22 bases between them. The CDR3 loop spans 16 amino acids. CDR1 GTSNPN and CDR2 SVGIG come from the germline V gene (reference sequence). CDR3 DNA sequence: TGTGCCTGGAGCCTTTTCCGGGACACCCAAGAGGATACGCAGTATTTT. This encodes CAWSLFRDTQEDTQYF.

The chain recombines TRBV30 with TRBJ1-4; D unclear. From germline, CDR1 is GTSNPN and CDR2 SVGIG (reference sequence). Trimming removed 2 bases from V and 0 bases from J, with 7 bases in between. CDR3 size: 14 residues. CDR3 residues: CAWSRTSTNEKLFF. CDR3 bases: TGTGCCTGGAGTAGGACTTCAACTAATGAAAAACTGTTTTTT.

This sequence joins TRBV11-2 and TRBJ1-1; 7 nucleotides line up with TRBD1. V shed 1 base and J 4 bases; nucleotides not matched to a gene: 0. CDR3 length equals 13 residues. Germline assignment: CDR1 SGHAT and CDR2 FQNNGV. For the CDR3, the DNA is TGTGCCAGCAGCTTAGGACAGGGCACTGAAGCTTTCTTT. It is translated as CASSLGQGTEAFF.

The J gene is TRBJ2-7, the V gene TRBV6-4; TRBD2 matches at 11 bases. Germline V gene data show CDR1 as MRHNA and CDR2 as SNTAGT. V lost 9 bases to trimming and J lost 2 bases; unmatched junction nucleotides: 3. The CDR3 is 13 residues long. CDR3 amino acids: CASIAGGTYEQYF. CDR3 sequence (DNA): TGTGCCAGTATAGCGGGGGGGACCTACGAGCAGTACTTC.

The rearrangement uses TRBV3-1 (or the pseudogene TRBV3-2) and TRBJ2-5; 13 nucleotides match TRBD2. Germline-derived CDR1 and CDR2 are LGHDT and YNNKEL (reference sequence). V was pared by 2 bases and J by 5 bases, with 2 bases of the junction left unmatched. CDR3 size: 15 residues. This CDR3 reads CASSQTSGGAETQYF. CDR3 bases: TGTGCCAGCAGCCAAACTAGCGGGGGGGCGGAGACCCAGTACTTC.

V gene TRBV7-2 combines with J gene TRBJ1-3, with D hard to call. The CDR3 has 16 amino acids. Trimming stripped 1 base from V and 4 bases from J, with 14 bases between. CDR1 and CDR2 (germline): SGHTA, FQGNSA. CDR3 nucleotide sequence: TGTGCCAGCAGCTTAGTGCACAGTACACCGGGAAACACCATATATTTT. This codes for CASSLVHSTPGNTIYF.

The rearrangement joins TRBV29-1 to TRBJ2-1; a possible D gene is TRBD1 (5 bases). Germline assignment: CDR1 SQVTM and CDR2 ANQGSEA. Trimming took 5 bases from V and 2 from J, leaving 7 bases between them. The CDR3 spans 12 residues. The CDR3 bases are TGCAGCGTTCTCAGGGCCTACAATGAGCAGTTCTTC. Translation: CSVLRAYNEQFF.

The chain carries TRBV4-2 and TRBJ1-4; tentative D call: TRBD1 (5 bases). This CDR3 has 14 amino acids. CDR1 is LGHNA and CDR2 is YNFKEQ in the germline V gene. Trimming took off 0 bases at V and 6 bases at J, with 8 bases between the two ends. In DNA, the CDR3 is TGTGCCAGCAGCCAAGATGGGGCCGATGAAAAACTGTTTTTT. Translating it yields CASSQDGADEKLFF.

This chain connects TRBV6-2 or TRBV6-3 to TRBJ1-6; TRBD1 might be the D (5 bases). The V end was cut by 4 bases, the J end by 10 bases, with 14 bases between. CDR3 size: 14 residues. Germline V gene sequence: CDR1 MNHEY, CDR2 SVGEGT. The CDR3 protein is CASSFGGGRSPLHF. CDR3 DNA sequence: TGTGCCAGCAGTTTTGGGGGGGGAAGGTCACCCCTCCACTTT.

Worth noting for this clone: Germline and junction disagree at one end, which may indicate a read error. This chain joins TRBV5-1 and TRBJ2-7; D perhaps matches TRBD2 (7 bases). CDR3 size: 14 residues. The germline CDR1 and CDR2 sequences are SGHRS and YFSETQ. CDR3 loop: CASSLDHRDYQQYF. In nucleotides, the CDR3 is TGCGCCAGCAGCTTGGACCACAGGGACTACCAGCAGTACTTC. Filled out from reference TRBV5-1 and TRBJ2-7, the complete variable domain reads KAGVTQTPRYLIKTRGQQVTLSCSPISGHRSVSWYQQTPGQGLQFLFEYFSETQRNKGNFPGRFSGRQFSNSRSEMNVSTLELGDSALYLCASSLDHRDYQQYFGPGTRLTVT.

The sample holds a few counts of this clone. The genes are TRBV30 and TRBJ1-6; TRBD1 agrees at 9 bases. Per the germline V gene, CDR1 is GTSNPN and CDR2 is SVGIG (reference sequence). V lost 2 bases and J lost 7; bases outside the gene matches: 6. This CDR3 spans 15 amino acids. The CDR3 sequence is CAWSNGQGRNSPLHF. The CDR3 region has the DNA TGTGCCTGGAGTAATGGACAGGGGCGAAATTCACCCCTCCACTTT.

The chain employs TRBV4-2 and TRBJ1-1; the D gene is possibly TRBD1 (5 bases). CDR1 is LGHNA and CDR2 is YNFKEQ in the germline V gene. The V end lost 1 base, the J end lost 3 bases, and 15 bases lay between the germline ends. This CDR3 has 16 residues. The CDR3: CASSQGLGAGDTEAFF. The DNA for the CDR3 is TGTGCCAGCAGCCAAGGGTTAGGGGCGGGGGACACTGAAGCTTTCTTT.